These T cell receptor beta chains were read from a single sample in a study of T-cell memory formation after mild COVID-19. TCRdb fed the 5' RACE reads into MiXCR, producing one record per CDR3 protein. In the table there are fewer than 500,000 distinct CDR3 sequences, roughly 25% of which are singletons. The sample consisted of PBMCs or a T cell subset sorted from them (not recorded which). The receptors stem from an adult woman who had mild COVID-19 (a few samples of this study predate the infection). Cell type and time point are not known. Both conserved end residues are part of each CDR3. The D gene is left open where the match is weak. Clone size is stated in some rows and not others, as once, few, many or a class when expanded.

abundance	d_gene	v_gene	j_gene	CDR3nt	CDR3aa
NA	NA	TRBV12-3/TRBV12-4	TRBJ2-7	TGTGCCAGCAGTTTAGGGACAGTCCCCTACGAGCAGTACTTC	CASSLGTVPYEQYF
NA	TRBD2	TRBV7-9	TRBJ2-5	TGTGCCAGCAGCTTAGGCGGCGGGGGGGCCGAGGAGACCCAGTACTTC	CASSLGGGGAEETQYF
few	NA	TRBV7-9	TRBJ2-3	TGTGCCAGCATCCACGGGGATACTCAGTATTTT	CASIHGDTQYF
NA	NA	TRBV24-1	TRBJ2-1	TGTGCCACCAGTGCTACAGGGATGTACTACAATGAGCAGTTCTTC	CATSATGMYYNEQFF
NA	TRBD1	TRBV27	TRBJ1-1	TGTGCCAGCAGTCAACGACAGGGTTTGGCCACTGAAGCTTTCTTT	CASSQRQGLATEAFF
NA	TRBD1	TRBV12-3/TRBV12-4	TRBJ1-6	TGTGCCAGCAGTCCCCCTCCGGGACAGGGGGAAAATTCACCCCTCCACTTT	CASSPPPGQGENSPLHF
NA	NA	TRBV13	TRBJ2-3	TGTGCCAGCAGCCGCCACCCCGCTTTTAGCGGCGAAACAGATACGCAGTATTTT	CASSRHPAFSGETDTQYF
NA	NA	TRBV21-1	TRBJ2-1	TGTGCCAGCAGCAAAGGGGGACTAGCGCCCTGGGATGAGCAGTTCTTC	CASSKGGLAPWDEQFF
NA	TRBD1	TRBV20-1	TRBJ2-7	TGCAGTGCTAGCGGACAGGGGGTGTACCACGAGCAGTACTTC	CSASGQGVYHEQYF
NA	NA	TRBV5-6	TRBJ2-7	TGTGCCAGCAGCGAGGGACCGCTTCGCGAGCAGTACTTC	CASSEGPLREQYF
few	NA	TRBV5-1	TRBJ2-5	TGCGCCAGCAGCTTGGCGGCTAGCGTCCAAGAGACCCAGTACTTC	CASSLAASVQETQYF
NA	NA	TRBV6-1	TRBJ2-5	TGTGCCAGCAGTGAAGCGGGCCTCTTACAGGGATGGTTGCAAGAGACCCAGTACTTC	CASSEAGLLQGWLQETQYF
few	TRBD1	TRBV4-1	TRBJ1-2	TGCGCCAGCAGCCCCTGGGGAGGGGGCGAGGACTATGGCTACACCTTC	CASSPWGGGEDYGYTF
few	NA	TRBV11-2	TRBJ2-1	TGTGCCAGCAGCTTAGACCCAGGGACCTACAATGAGCAGTTCTTC	CASSLDPGTYNEQFF
few	NA	TRBV24-1	TRBJ1-5	TGTGCCACCAGTGACCAGGGAGGTCAGCCCCAGCATTTT	CATSDQGGQPQHF
few	NA	TRBV6-6	TRBJ2-7	TGTGCCACCAACGGGGGCTACGAGCAGTACTTC	CATNGGYEQYF
NA	NA	TRBV25-1	TRBJ1-1	TGTGCCAGCAGTGGACCTGCAGGGTCCACTGAAGCTTTCTTT	CASSGPAGSTEAFF
NA	NA	TRBV6-2/TRBV6-3	TRBJ2-7	TGTGCCAGCAGCCTAACAGGGTCCATACTACGAGGGCAGTACTTC	CASSLTGSILRGQYF
NA	NA	TRBV12-3/TRBV12-4	TRBJ1-1	TGTGCCAGCAGCCCATATTTGGGGAAGAGAAAAGCTTTCTTT	CASSPYLGKRKAFF
few	TRBD2	TRBV24-1	TRBJ2-7	TGTGCCACCAGTGATCACGGGACTAGCGGCCCCTACGAGCAGTACTTC	CATSDHGTSGPYEQYF
NA	TRBD2	TRBV7-9	TRBJ2-3	TGTGCCAGCAGCCCTCGACTAGCGGGAGCAGATACGCAGTATTTT	CASSPRLAGADTQYF
few	TRBD1	TRBV11-2	TRBJ2-5	TGTGCCAGCAGCCAGGGACAGGCCCAAGAGACCCAGTACTTC	CASSQGQAQETQYF
few	NA	TRBV12-3/TRBV12-4	TRBJ2-5	TGTGCCAGCAGTTTTGGGGCCGCAGAGACCCAGTACTTC	CASSFGAAETQYF
NA	TRBD1	TRBV7-3	TRBJ2-6	TGTGCCAGCCGAGATATTAGACCGGGACAGTCATACTCTGGGGCCAACGTCCTGACTTTC	CASRDIRPGQSYSGANVLTF
NA	NA	TRBV7-9	TRBJ2-3	TGTGCCAGCAGCGCCGGAGGTGGTAGCACAGATACGCAGTATTTT	CASSAGGGSTDTQYF
NA	TRBD1	TRBV5-1	TRBJ2-3	TGCGCCAGCAGCTTAAATCCGGGACAGATGGAGAATACGCAGTATTTT	CASSLNPGQMENTQYF
NA	TRBD1	TRBV20-1	TRBJ1-5	TGCAGTGCTAGGGAGACAGGGTCGGCGAGCAATCAGCCCCAGCATTTT	CSARETGSASNQPQHF
NA	NA	TRBV10-3	TRBJ2-7	TGTGCCGGCAGCCAGTCCCCAACCTACGAGCAGTACTTC	CAGSQSPTYEQYF
few	NA	TRBV15	TRBJ2-7	TGTGCCACCAGCAGAGATAAGGCAGGGGATGGCGAGCAGTACTTC	CATSRDKAGDGEQYF
NA	TRBD1	TRBV10-2	TRBJ2-6	TGCGCCAGCAGTGGGGCAGGGGGCTCTGGGGCCAACGTCCTGACTTTC	CASSGAGGSGANVLTF
few	NA	TRBV7-2	TRBJ1-3	TGTGCCAGCAGCTTAGGAACGGGGGTAACCACCATATATTTT	CASSLGTGVTTIYF
many	TRBD1	TRBV12-3/TRBV12-4	TRBJ1-5	TGTGCCAGCAGTTTAGGTCCCCCCGCAGGGGGCGAGCAGCCCCAGCATTTT	CASSLGPPAGGEQPQHF
few	TRBD2	TRBV7-3	TRBJ2-3	TGTGCCAGCAGCTCCGTCGGACTAGCGGGGACATCGGATACGCAGTATTTT	CASSSVGLAGTSDTQYF
NA	NA	TRBV7-9	TRBJ2-3	TGTGCCAGCAGCCCCACTGGCAGGGGAAGAACAGATACGCAGTATTTT	CASSPTGRGRTDTQYF
NA	NA	TRBV11-2	TRBJ1-2	TGTGCCAGCAGCTCACGAGGGGGAAACTATGGCTACACCTTC	CASSSRGGNYGYTF
NA	NA	TRBV3-1	TRBJ2-5	TGTGCCAGCAGCCGGTGGCAAGAGACCCAGTACTTC	CASSRWQETQYF
few	NA	TRBV3-1	TRBJ1-1	TGTGCCAGCAGCCTCTTCGGCAGATTGAACACTGAAGCTTTCTTT	CASSLFGRLNTEAFF
NA	TRBD2	TRBV5-1	TRBJ2-2	TGCGCCAGCAGCTTGGCAGCAGCGGGGCTCGTCCGGGAGCTGTTTTTT	CASSLAAAGLVRELFF
few	TRBD2	TRBV5-1	TRBJ2-1	TGCGCCAGCAGCCGGGGGGAGGCAGATTACAATGAGCAGTTCTTC	CASSRGEADYNEQFF
few	NA	TRBV5-1	TRBJ2-1	TGCGCCAGCAGCTTGGCCGGAATCGGGGGCCATGAGCAGTTCTTC	CASSLAGIGGHEQFF
few	TRBD1	TRBV4-2	TRBJ2-1	TGTGCCAGCAGCCGAGACAGGGGGAGCTCCTACAATGAGCAGTTCTTC	CASSRDRGSSYNEQFF
few	NA	TRBV2	TRBJ1-5	TGTGCCAGCAGTGGTGGGGTTAGTCAGCCCCAGCATTTT	CASSGGVSQPQHF
few	TRBD2	TRBV29-1	TRBJ2-1	TGCAGCGTTGAGGGTCGACTAGCGGGGAATGAGCAGTTCTTC	CSVEGRLAGNEQFF
NA	NA	TRBV24-1	TRBJ2-3	TGTGCCACCAGCCTTTTAGATACGCAGTATTTT	CATSLLDTQYF
NA	TRBD1	TRBV5-5	TRBJ1-1	TGTGCCAGCAGCCCTGGGACAGGGTACGAGGGCACTGAAGCTTTCTTT	CASSPGTGYEGTEAFF
few	NA	TRBV5-1	TRBJ2-7	TGCGCCAGCAGCTTGGGGCAGGGTAGGAACGAGCAGTACTTC	CASSLGQGRNEQYF
NA	NA	TRBV11-1	TRBJ1-1	TGTGCCAGCAGTTTTTTACGTGGTGGCACTGAAGCTTTCTTT	CASSFLRGGTEAFF
few	NA	TRBV4-1	TRBJ1-1	TGCGCCAGCAGCCCGACTCCAGGGGTTTGGGACACTGAAGCTTTCTTT	CASSPTPGVWDTEAFF
few	TRBD1	TRBV18	TRBJ1-1	TGTGCCAGCTCACCTTTTTCAGGGGGAATCACTGAAGCTTTCTTT	CASSPFSGGITEAFF
few	NA	TRBV3-1	TRBJ2-4	TGTGCCAGCAGCCGTGGTGAAGTTCTAGCCAAAAACATTCAGTACTTC	CASSRGEVLAKNIQYF
few	TRBD1	TRBV6-5	TRBJ1-5	TGTGCCAGCAGTCCCGGACAGGGTCTTGTCTATAGCAATCAGCCCCAGCATTTT	CASSPGQGLVYSNQPQHF